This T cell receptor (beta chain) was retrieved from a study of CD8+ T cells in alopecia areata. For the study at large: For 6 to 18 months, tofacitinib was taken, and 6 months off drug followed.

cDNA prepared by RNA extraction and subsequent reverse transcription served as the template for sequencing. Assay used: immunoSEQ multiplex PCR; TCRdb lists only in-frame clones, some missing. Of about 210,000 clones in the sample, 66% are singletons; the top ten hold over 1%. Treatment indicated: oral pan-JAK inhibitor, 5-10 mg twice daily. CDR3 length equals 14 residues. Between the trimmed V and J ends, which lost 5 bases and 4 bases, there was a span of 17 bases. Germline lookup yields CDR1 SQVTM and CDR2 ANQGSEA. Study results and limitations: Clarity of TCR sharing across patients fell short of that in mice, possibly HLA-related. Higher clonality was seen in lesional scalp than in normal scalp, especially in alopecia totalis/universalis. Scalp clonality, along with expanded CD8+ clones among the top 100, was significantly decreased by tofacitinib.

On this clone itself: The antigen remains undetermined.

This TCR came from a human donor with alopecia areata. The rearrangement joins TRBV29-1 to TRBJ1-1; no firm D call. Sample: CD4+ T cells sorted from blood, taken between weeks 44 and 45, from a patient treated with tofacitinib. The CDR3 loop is CSVLLIPGVTEAFF. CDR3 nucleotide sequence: TGCAGCGTTCTACTTATTCCGGGCGTCACTGAAGCTTTCTTT.